A selection of T cell receptor beta chains follows, all from one sample in a study of T cell repertoires in cytomegalovirus infection. TCRdb re-called the reads through MiXCR, storing one row per CDR3 protein. The sample shows under 850,000 distinct CDR3 sequences, less than 40% of them seen only once. Sequences were obtained from PBMCs. These receptors came from a human donor in good health (CMV status not recorded). Some clones in this sample may be carry-over from other donors' samples. The CDR3 runs from the conserved cysteine through the conserved F or W. The D gene is left open where the match is weak. Clone sizes are given selectively: once, few, many, or a class where the clone is expanded.

.	TRBV7-9	TRBJ2-1	.	TGTGCCAGCAGCTTAGAAGGGGGGCTCTCCTACAATGAGCAGTTCTTC	CASSLEGGLSYNEQFF
.	TRBV7-2	TRBJ1-1	.	TGTGCCAGCAGCTTGGGGTTAAAAAAGTACACTGAAGCTTTCTTT	CASSLGLKKYTEAFF
.	TRBV20-1	TRBJ1-1	.	TGCAGTGCTAGAGATGCGAGAGCCGGCGGGGTCACTGAAGCTTTCTTT	CSARDARAGGVTEAFF
.	TRBV7-2	TRBJ1-6	few	TGTGCCAGCAGCTTAGCGTCAAGGGGTTCACCCCTCCACTTT	CASSLASRGSPLHF
.	TRBV20-1	TRBJ1-1	.	TGCAGTACTAAGGCCGCGGGGGTGACTGAAGCTTTCTTT	CSTKAAGVTEAFF
.	TRBV12-3/TRBV12-4	TRBJ1-4	few	TGTGCCAGCAGTTTCTCAGGGGAGGGTGAAAAACTGTTTTTT	CASSFSGEGEKLFF
.	TRBV7-2	TRBJ2-1	once	TGTGCCAGAAGCAGAGCGGGTTTCACGGATCAGTTCTTC	CARSRAGFTDQFF
TRBD1	TRBV6-6	TRBJ1-2	few	TGTGCCTGCCGACAGGGGTCTTATGGCTACACCTTC	CACRQGSYGYTF
.	TRBV6-6	TRBJ1-2	.	TGTGCCAGCGGGGATCGGATCAGTGGCTACACCTTC	CASGDRISGYTF
.	TRBV7-3	TRBJ1-2	.	TGTGCCAGCAGCTTTAGACAGGCAGACTATGGCTACACCTTC	CASSFRQADYGYTF
.	TRBV12-3/TRBV12-4	TRBJ2-6	few	TGTGCCAGCAGTTTTTTAGAGACTGGGGCCAACGTCCTGACTTTC	CASSFLETGANVLTF
TRBD2	TRBV29-1	TRBJ2-3	.	TGCAGCGTTGGCACTAGCGGGAGCTTTGCAGATACGCAGTATTTT	CSVGTSGSFADTQYF
TRBD1	TRBV12-3/TRBV12-4	TRBJ1-5	few	TGTGCCAGCAGTTTAAGGACAGGGGCAGTCAATCAGCCCCAGCATTTT	CASSLRTGAVNQPQHF
.	TRBV10-3	TRBJ2-1	.	TGTGCCATCAGTCCGGAAAACAATGAGCAGTTCTTC	CAISPENNEQFF
.	TRBV11-1	TRBJ2-1	.	TGTGCCAGCAGCCCTTTGGAGAAAAATGAGCAGTTCTTC	CASSPLEKNEQFF
TRBD1	TRBV20-1	TRBJ1-1	.	TGCAGTGCTAGGACAGGGTCCACTGAAGCTTTCTTT	CSARTGSTEAFF
TRBD1	TRBV12-3/TRBV12-4	TRBJ1-5	.	TGTGCCAGCAGTTTCGTAGGGACAGGGGGAAATCAGCCCCAGCATTTT	CASSFVGTGGNQPQHF
.	TRBV7-9	TRBJ2-3	.	TGTGCCAGCAGCCTGGACCACTTTTGGCAGTATTTT	CASSLDHFWQYF
.	TRBV4-1	TRBJ1-5	few	TGCGCCAGCAGCGGACGGGTCAATCAGCCCCAGCATTTT	CASSGRVNQPQHF
TRBD1	TRBV6-8	TRBJ1-6	.	TGTGCCAGCAGGCCGGGACAGCCGAATTCACCCCTCCACTTT	CASRPGQPNSPLHF
.	TRBV3-1	TRBJ1-2	.	TGTGCCAGCAGCCATCATGACAGAGGCTATGGCTACACCTTC	CASSHHDRGYGYTF
TRBD1	TRBV10-3	TRBJ2-7	few	TGTGCCATCAGTGCCGGACAGGGGAACGAGCAGTACTTC	CAISAGQGNEQYF
.	TRBV19	TRBJ1-2	.	TGTGCCAGTAGTGGAACCTATGGCTACACCTTC	CASSGTYGYTF
TRBD1	TRBV27	TRBJ1-1	many	TGTGCCAGCAGTTCACTCGACAGGGACACTGAAGCTTTCTTT	CASSSLDRDTEAFF
TRBD2	TRBV2	TRBJ2-3	.	TGTGCCAGCAGTGACGGGCGGGAGGCAAGCACAGATACGCAGTATTTT	CASSDGREASTDTQYF
TRBD2	TRBV12-3/TRBV12-4	TRBJ2-3	few	TGTGCCAGCAGCCTAACTGCCGGGACTAGCCGGAACACAGATACGCAGTATTTT	CASSLTAGTSRNTDTQYF
.	TRBV7-2	TRBJ2-5	once	TGTGCCAGCAGCTTATCACCTAGACAGGATACGAAAGAGACCAAGTACTTC	CASSLSPRQDTKETKYF
TRBD2	TRBV6-6	TRBJ2-1	.	TGTGCCCGCGACTCTAGCGGAACCTACAATGAGCAGTTCTTC	CARDSSGTYNEQFF
TRBD1	TRBV3-1	TRBJ1-6	.	TGTGCCAGCAGCCGGGGGACAGAGAATTCACCCCTCCACTTT	CASSRGTENSPLHF
.	TRBV28	TRBJ1-2	.	TGTGCCAGCAGTTTACTGGGGGGGGAAATCTATGGCTACACCTTC	CASSLLGGEIYGYTF
.	TRBV7-9	TRBJ1-1	few	TGTGCCAGCAGCTTATCCCGGGACATCACTGAAGCTTTCTTT	CASSLSRDITEAFF
.	TRBV7-8	TRBJ2-7	.	TGTGCCAGCAGCTTAGGCGGGGAAGCCTACGAGCAGTACTTC	CASSLGGEAYEQYF
TRBD2	TRBV30	TRBJ2-3	.	TGTGCCTGGAGTGGTGAAGCGGGGCGAGATACGCAGTATTTT	CAWSGEAGRDTQYF
.	TRBV5-5	TRBJ2-2	few	TGTGCCAGCAGCTTGGCCGTCGGAGGAGGTGGGGTAGGGACCGGGGAGCTGTTTTTT	CASSLAVGGGGVGTGELFF
TRBD2	TRBV28	TRBJ2-1	.	TGTGCCAGCAGTTTATGGGCGGGACTAGCGGAAGACAATGAGCAGTTCTTC	CASSLWAGLAEDNEQFF
.	TRBV11-1	TRBJ1-1	few	TGTGCCAGCAGTTCAAGTCTGGAAGCTTTCTTT	CASSSSLEAFF
.	TRBV7-8	TRBJ2-2	many	TGTGCCAGCAGCTTAGCGACACTTAACACCGGGGAGCTGTTTTTT	CASSLATLNTGELFF
.	TRBV7-9	TRBJ2-1	few	TGTGCCAGCAGCTTATCGGCAGGGGGGTTGAGTGAGCAGTTCTTC	CASSLSAGGLSEQFF
.	TRBV7-9	TRBJ1-1	few	TGTGCCAGCAGCTTAAACTCTCAAGCGAACACTGAAGCTTTCTTT	CASSLNSQANTEAFF
.	TRBV12-3/TRBV12-4	TRBJ2-7	.	TGTGCCAGCAGTCCCACGACAGGCTACTACGAGCAGTACTTC	CASSPTTGYYEQYF
.	TRBV7-6	TRBJ2-7	few	TGTGCCAGCAGCTTAGAGGAACAGGGTTACTACGAGCAGTACTTC	CASSLEEQGYYEQYF
.	TRBV7-2	TRBJ1-1	many	TGTGCCAGCAGCTTACGTCGGGGATTGAACACTGAAGCTTTCTTT	CASSLRRGLNTEAFF
TRBD1	TRBV28	TRBJ2-5	.	TGTGCCACCACCCTAGGGGGACAGGGGTACCCCCTCCAAGAGACCCAGTACTTC	CATTLGGQGYPLQETQYF
TRBD1	TRBV2	TRBJ2-7	.	TGTGCCAGCAGGCCGGGACAGGGGGCGGTCGAGCAGTACTTC	CASRPGQGAVEQYF
TRBD1	TRBV7-8	TRBJ2-7	.	TGTGCCAGCAGTCCCCGGACAGGGGTGGTCTACGAGCATTACTTC	CASSPRTGVVYEHYF